The 10 T cell receptor beta chains below all came from one sample that was sequenced in a study of blood T cell repertoires in COVID-19 (dated by TCRdb to 2020 to 2021). The library was built by means of the immunoSEQ multiplex PCR assay. The table comes from immuneACCESS by way of TCRdb, which keeps in-frame sequences with V and J called. Part of the clones is missing from these tables; in studies checked, under half for an unresolved V gene and the rest for unknown reasons. The sample table contains hundreds of thousands of clones; only one count was recorded for around nine tenths of them. The biggest ten clones account for 6% to 7% of the sample. Material for sequencing was PBMCs or T cells enriched from blood (not recorded which). The source is a woman between 35 and 50 years old who had recovered from COVID-19.

V usage is TRBV19 and J usage is TRBJ2-7; 8 bases match TRBD1. Per the germline V gene, CDR1 is LNHDA and CDR2 is SQIVND (reference sequence). The CDR3 runs 12 residues. V was pared by 10 bases and J by 1 base, with 3 bases of the junction left unmatched. CDR3: CATQGVSYEQYF. In DNA, the CDR3 is TGTGCCACACAGGGGGTATCCTACGAGCAGTACTTC.

The V gene is TRBV29-1, the J gene TRBJ1-4; D ambiguous. The CDR3 covers 11 residues. CDR1 SQVTM and CDR2 ANQGSEA come from the germline V gene. Trimming took 7 bases from V and 6 from J, leaving 9 bases between them. CDR3 sequence reads: CSARHDEKLFF. The CDR3 DNA reads as TGCAGCGCAAGACACGATGAAAAACTGTTTTTT.

The chain couples TRBV28 to TRBJ2-7, with 8 bases fitting TRBD2. In germline, CDR1 is MDHEN, CDR2 SYDVKM. The CDR3 runs to 14 residues. V lost 6 bases and J lost 5; bases outside the gene matches: 9. CDR3 coding DNA: TGTGCCAGCAGCTACAGCGGGAGTAGGAACGAGCAGTACTTC. Translated, it gives CASSYSGSRNEQYF.

This clone showed up just once. The rearrangement joins TRBV7-2 to TRBJ1-6, with a weak D call TRBD1 (6 bases). Germline V gene sequence: CDR1 SGHTA, CDR2 FQGNSA. The CDR3 is made up of 13 amino acids. The V end lost 6 bases, the J end lost 6 bases, and 9 bases lay between the germline ends. CDR3 nucleotide sequence: TGTGCCAGCAGGGGGGCTTCTAATTCACCCCTCCACTTT. Encoded protein: CASRGASNSPLHF.

The rearrangement uses TRBV7-9 and TRBJ2-1; 14 bases agree with TRBD2. The CDR3 sequence is 15 residues long. The V gene end was trimmed by 5 bases and the J gene end by 10 bases; junction bases not matched to a gene: 7. Germline CDR1 and CDR2: SEHNR and FQNEAQ (reference sequence). CDR3 residues: CASSAGLAGVEEQFF. CDR3 DNA sequence: TGTGCCAGCAGCGCGGGACTAGCGGGAGTGGAAGAGCAGTTCTTC.

The chain carries TRBV6-1 and TRBJ2-1, with a possible D match to TRBD1 (6 bases). This CDR3 is 15 amino acids long. Germline CDR1 is MNHNS and CDR2 is SASEGT. Trimming shortened V by 3 bases and J by 2 bases, and 11 bases separated the two germline ends. The chain's CDR3 is CASSDRTETYNEQFF. The CDR3 DNA is TGTGCCAGCAGTGACCGGACAGAGACCTACAATGAGCAGTTCTTC.

On this clone itself: Other DNA sequences within the sample encode an identical CDR3. CDR3 protein: CASRTGGGGYTF. The CDR3 region has the DNA TGTGCCAGCAGGACAGGGGGCGGTGGCTACACCTTC. The chain has TRBV2 and TRBJ1-2; 10 bases are shared with TRBD1. V was clipped by 6 bases and J by 7 bases; unmatched bases: 2. The CDR3 totals 12 residues. The germline gives CDR1 SNHLY, CDR2 FYNNEI.

Of note for this clone: One end of the junction varies from germline; a read error may be responsible. This rearrangement joins TRBV6-2 or TRBV6-3 to TRBJ2-3, with D possibly being TRBD2 (6 bases). In germline, CDR1 is MNHEY, CDR2 SVGEGT. This CDR3 region has 13 residues. CDR3 protein: CASSYAGTTPGDF. The CDR3 coding sequence is TGTGCCAGCAGTTACGCCGGGACCACCCCGGGGGATTTT.

The rearrangement links TRBV7-2 to TRBJ2-7, with a weak D call TRBD2 (5 bases). CDR3 size: 16 residues. Germline V lookup: CDR1 SGHTA, CDR2 FQGNSA. Trimming took 1 base from V and 2 from J, leaving 15 bases between them. CDR3 sequence reads: CASSLGLALGAYEQYF. In DNA form, the CDR3 reads TGTGCCAGCAGCTTAGGGCTAGCCCTGGGCGCCTACGAGCAGTACTTC. The whole variable domain, remainder taken from reference TRBV7-2 and TRBJ2-7, is GAGVSQSPSNKVTEKGKDVELRCDPISGHTALYWYRQSLGQGLEFLIYFQGNSAPDKSGLPSDRFSAERTGGSVSTLTIQRTQQEDSAVYLCASSLGLALGAYEQYFGPGTRLTVT.

This chain links TRBV2 with TRBJ2-7; D perhaps matches TRBD2 (6 bases). The CDR3 loop spans 14 amino acids. Germline V CDR1 and CDR2: SNHLY, FYNNEI. V was cut by 1 base and J by 3 bases, with 10 bases left in between. DNA for the CDR3: TGTGCCAGCAGTGAAGTTGGGGGAGGCTACGAGCAGTACTTC. Translated: CASSEVGGGYEQYF.